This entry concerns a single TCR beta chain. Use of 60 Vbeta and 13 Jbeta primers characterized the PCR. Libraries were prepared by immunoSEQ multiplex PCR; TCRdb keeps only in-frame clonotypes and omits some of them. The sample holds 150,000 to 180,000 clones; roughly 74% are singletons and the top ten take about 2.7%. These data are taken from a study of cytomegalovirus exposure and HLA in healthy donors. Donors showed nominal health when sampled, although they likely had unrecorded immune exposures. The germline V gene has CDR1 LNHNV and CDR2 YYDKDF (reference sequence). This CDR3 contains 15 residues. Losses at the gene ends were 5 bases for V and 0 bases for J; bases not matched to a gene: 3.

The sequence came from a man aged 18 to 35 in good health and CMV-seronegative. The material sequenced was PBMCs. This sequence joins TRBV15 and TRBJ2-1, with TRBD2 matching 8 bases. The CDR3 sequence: CATSPGGSSYNEQFF. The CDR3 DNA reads TGTGCCACCAGCCCGGGGGGGAGCTCCTACAATGAGCAGTTCTTC.